This T cell receptor (beta chain) was identified in a study of blood T cell repertoires in COVID-19. Trimming cost V 9 bases and J 8 bases, with 14 bases left between them. The CDR3 spans 11 residues. CDR1 and CDR2 from the germline V gene are SGHRS and YFSETQ. The repertoire was sequenced with immunoSEQ multiplex PCR; TCRdb's copy has only in-frame clones and lacks some. Here the sample spans around 300,000 clones, around nine tenths being singletons. Participants had their cohort set by participant-reported clinical history. This chain uses TRBV5-1 with TRBJ1-2, with D perhaps TRBD1 (6 bases). This TCR came from a woman younger than 35 who had recovered from COVID-19. Sequencing was carried out using PBMCs or T cells enriched from blood (not recorded which). The chain's CDR3 is CAIKSGVGYTF. DNA of the CDR3: TGCGCCATCAAGTCAGGGGTCGGCTACACCTTC.